This T cell receptor (beta chain) emerged from a study of shared clonotypes between healthy human individuals. The study's findings and limits: Rarefaction analysis demonstrated incomplete sorted-subset sequencing notwithstanding large depth.

V was cut by 6 bases and J by 1 base, with 12 bases left in between. Per the germline V gene, CDR1 is SEHNR and CDR2 is FQNEAQ (reference sequence). The CDR3 is 14 amino acids. Assay execution took place at the deep level. Some clones are missing from TCRdb's copy, which holds only in-frame ones; the method was immunoSEQ multiplex PCR. The top ten clones hold roughly a quarter of a sample with about 110,000 clones, roughly 66% of them seen once. Notes on this clone: Its antigen is undetermined.

Donors were healthy HIV-negative adults without recently reported acute infections or vaccinations. Every one of the donors was a Caucasian adult that lived in Nashville, Tennessee. This chain uses TRBV7-9 with TRBJ1-1; D not resolved. The sample taken for sequencing was memory CD8+ T cells sorted from blood. Stated subset: CD45RO+ cells pooled with CCR7-negative TemRA cells. This clonotype was sampled from a woman between 25 and 40 years old in good health. CDR3 loop: CASSFILENTEAFF. DNA for the CDR3: TGTGCCAGCAGTTTTATTCTAGAGAACACTGAAGCTTTCTTT.